Listed below are T cell receptor beta chains from one sample, sequenced in a study of T cell responses to AZD1222 COVID-19 vaccine. The data were produced by immunoSEQ multiplex PCR, yet TCRdb's version contains in-frame clones alone and is incomplete. Found here are more than 80,000 clones, under 95% of them singletons; the top ten hold approximately 22%. The sample in question was peripheral blood, obtained on day 0 of AZD1222 vaccination. These receptors were collected from an adult in good health. Both conserved end residues are part of each CDR3. D genes are given only for firm matches. Clone size is shown for a subset of rows, as once, few, many or a class of expanded clone.

CDR3aa	CDR3nt	d_gene	abundance	v_gene	j_gene
CASSLRDTRTGELFF	TGTGCCAGTAGTCTCCGGGACACTAGAACCGGGGAGCTGTTTTTT	-	-	TRBV19	TRBJ2-2
CASSFSNQPQHF	TGTGCCAGCAGTTTCAGTAATCAGCCCCAGCATTTT	-	-	TRBV28	TRBJ1-5
CASSPRYYGYTF	TGTGCCAGCAGCCCAAGATACTATGGCTACACCTTC	-	-	TRBV7-2	TRBJ1-2
CASSEVAGVGYTF	TGTGCCAGCAGTGAAGTGGCAGGGGTCGGCTACACCTTC	-	-	TRBV6-1	TRBJ1-2
CASSVGGPSTEAFF	TGTGCCAGCAGTGTTGGTGGGCCTTCCACTGAAGCTTTCTTT	-	-	TRBV2	TRBJ1-1
CASSENRGLAEAFF	TGCGCCAGCAGCGAAAACAGGGGGTTGGCTGAAGCTTTCTTT	TRBD1	once	TRBV5-1	TRBJ1-1
CAVGPPGPPATDTQYF	TGTGCCGTAGGCCCCCCGGGGCCACCGGCTACAGATACGCAGTATTTT	-	-	TRBV3-1/TRBV3-2	TRBJ2-3
CASSQDLWTGGSSGYTF	TGTGCCAGCAGCCAAGATCTATGGACAGGGGGATCTAGTGGCTACACCTTC	TRBD1	-	TRBV3-1/TRBV3-2	TRBJ1-2
CASRSGGAYNEQFF	TGTGCCAGCAGATCAGGGGGCGCCTACAATGAGCAGTTCTTC	TRBD1	-	TRBV2	TRBJ2-1
CASATGGGYETQYF	TGTGCCAGCGCAACAGGGGGCGGATATGAGACCCAGTACTTC	TRBD1	once	TRBV5-8	TRBJ2-5
CASSYLWVNQPQHF	TGTGCCAGCAGTTACTTATGGGTTAATCAGCCCCAGCATTTT	-	-	TRBV6-2/TRBV6-3	TRBJ1-5
CASSPYRASGAYEQYF	TGTGCCAGCAGCCCCTATAGGGCTAGCGGAGCCTACGAGCAGTACTTC	TRBD2	-	TRBV7-2	TRBJ2-7
CAISEPEMNTEAFF	TGTGCCATCAGTGAGCCAGAGATGAACACTGAAGCTTTCTTT	-	-	TRBV10-3	TRBJ1-1
CASSEGGYSNQPQHF	TGTGCCAGCAGTGAAGGGGGGTATAGCAATCAGCCCCAGCATTTT	-	-	TRBV2	TRBJ1-5
CASSYGTGGAGQPQHF	TGTGCCAGCAGTTACGGGACAGGGGGCGCAGGTCAGCCCCAGCATTTT	TRBD1	-	TRBV27	TRBJ1-5
CASSHPGQGWGNTIYF	TGTGCCAGCAGCCACCCGGGACAGGGATGGGGAAACACCATATATTTT	TRBD1	-	TRBV3-1/TRBV3-2	TRBJ1-3
CASSSIGAGTGELFF	TGTGCCAGCAGCAGTATAGGGGCGGGCACCGGGGAGCTGTTTTTT	-	-	TRBV6-5	TRBJ2-2
CASSPHMGPQPQHF	TGTGCCAGCAGTCCCCATATGGGTCCTCAGCCCCAGCATTTT	-	-	TRBV28	TRBJ1-5
CAIRKGTGMNTEAFF	TGTGCCATCAGGAAGGGGACAGGGATGAACACTGAAGCTTTCTTT	TRBD1	once	TRBV10-3	TRBJ1-1
CASSTDRGEQYF	TGTGCCAGCAGTACCGACAGGGGCGAGCAGTACTTC	TRBD1	once	TRBV2	TRBJ2-7
CASSRDPSREQYF	TGTGCCAGCAGTCGGGACCCCTCGAGGGAGCAGTACTTC	-	-	TRBV5-4	TRBJ2-7
CASRAGTGGSPLHF	TGTGCCAGCAGGGCCGGGACCGGGGGCTCACCCCTCCACTTT	-	-	TRBV5-4	TRBJ1-6